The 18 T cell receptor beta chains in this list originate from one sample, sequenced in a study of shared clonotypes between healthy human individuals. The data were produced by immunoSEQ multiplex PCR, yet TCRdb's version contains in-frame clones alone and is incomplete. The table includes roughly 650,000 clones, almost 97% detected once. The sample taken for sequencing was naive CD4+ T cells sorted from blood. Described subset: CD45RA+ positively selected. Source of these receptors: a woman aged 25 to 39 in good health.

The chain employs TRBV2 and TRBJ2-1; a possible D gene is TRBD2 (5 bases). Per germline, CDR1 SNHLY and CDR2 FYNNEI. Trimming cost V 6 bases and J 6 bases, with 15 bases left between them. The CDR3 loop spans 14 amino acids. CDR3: CASRRVASGNEQFF. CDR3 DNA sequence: TGTGCCAGCAGACGGGTAGCAAGCGGCAATGAGCAGTTCTTC.

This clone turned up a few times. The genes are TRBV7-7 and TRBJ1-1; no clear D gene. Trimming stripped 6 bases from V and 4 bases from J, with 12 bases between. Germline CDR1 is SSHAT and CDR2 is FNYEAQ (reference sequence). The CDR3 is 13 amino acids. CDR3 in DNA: TGTGCCAGCAGTCCCCGGTTGGGCACTGAAGCTTTCTTT. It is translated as CASSPRLGTEAFF.

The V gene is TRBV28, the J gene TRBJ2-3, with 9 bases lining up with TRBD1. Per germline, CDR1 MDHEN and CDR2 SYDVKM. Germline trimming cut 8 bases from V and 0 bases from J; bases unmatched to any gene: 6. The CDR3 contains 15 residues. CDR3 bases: TGTGCCAGCCGCAGGGACAGGGCTAGCACAGATACGCAGTATTTT. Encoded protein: CASRRDRASTDTQYF. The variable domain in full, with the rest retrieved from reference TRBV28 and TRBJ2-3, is DVKVTQSSRYLVKRTGEKVFLECVQDMDHENMFWYRQDPGLGLRLIYFSYDVKMKEKGDIPEGYSVSREKKERFSLILESASTNQTSMYLCASRRDRASTDTQYFGPGTRLTVL.

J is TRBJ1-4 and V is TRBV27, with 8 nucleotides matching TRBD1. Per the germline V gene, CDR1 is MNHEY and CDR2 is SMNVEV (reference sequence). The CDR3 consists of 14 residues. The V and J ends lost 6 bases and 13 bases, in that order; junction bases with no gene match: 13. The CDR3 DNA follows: TGTGCCAGCAGGACCGGGACAGGTTCGGTCGGACTGTTTTTT. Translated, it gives CASRTGTGSVGLFF.

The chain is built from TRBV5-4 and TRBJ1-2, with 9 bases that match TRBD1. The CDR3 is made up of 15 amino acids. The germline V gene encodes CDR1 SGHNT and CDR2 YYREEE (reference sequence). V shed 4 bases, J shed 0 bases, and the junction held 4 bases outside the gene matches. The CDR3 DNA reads TGTGCCAGCAGCGGACAGGGGCCAGCTAACTATGGCTACACCTTC. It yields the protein CASSGQGPANYGYTF.

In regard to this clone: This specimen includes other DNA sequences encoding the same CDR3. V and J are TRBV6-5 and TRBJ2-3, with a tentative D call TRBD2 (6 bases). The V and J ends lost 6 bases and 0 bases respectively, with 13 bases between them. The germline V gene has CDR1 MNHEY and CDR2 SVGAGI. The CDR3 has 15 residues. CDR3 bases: TGTGCCAGCAGCTATAGCGGAGCTAGCACAGATACGCAGTATTTT. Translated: CASSYSGASTDTQYF.

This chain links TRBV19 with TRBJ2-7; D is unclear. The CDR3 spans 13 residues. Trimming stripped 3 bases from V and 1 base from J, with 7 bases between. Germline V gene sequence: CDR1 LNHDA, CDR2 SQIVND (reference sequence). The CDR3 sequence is CASSIPPSYEQYF. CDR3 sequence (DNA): TGTGCCAGTAGTATTCCGCCTTCCTACGAGCAGTACTTC. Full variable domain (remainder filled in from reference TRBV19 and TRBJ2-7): DGGITQSPKYLFRKEGQNVTLSCEQNLNHDAMYWYRQDPGQGLRLIYYSQIVNDFQKGDIAEGYSVSREKKESFPLTVTSAQKNPTAFYLCASSIPPSYEQYFGPGTRLTVT.

The CDR3 sequence: CASRDSGANVLTF. As DNA, the CDR3 is TGTGCCAGCAGGGACTCTGGGGCCAACGTCCTGACTTTC. The chain carries TRBV6-1 and TRBJ2-6, with D uncertain. This CDR3 is built from 13 residues. From germline, CDR1 is MNHNS and CDR2 SASEGT. V was clipped by 6 bases and J by 0 bases, with 3 bases between them.

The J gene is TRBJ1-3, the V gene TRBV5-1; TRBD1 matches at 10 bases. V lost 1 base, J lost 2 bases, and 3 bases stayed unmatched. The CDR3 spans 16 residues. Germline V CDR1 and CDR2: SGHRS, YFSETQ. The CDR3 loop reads CASSLPGTGAGNTIYF. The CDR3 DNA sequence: TGCGCCAGCAGCTTGCCCGGGACAGGGGCTGGAAACACCATATATTTT.

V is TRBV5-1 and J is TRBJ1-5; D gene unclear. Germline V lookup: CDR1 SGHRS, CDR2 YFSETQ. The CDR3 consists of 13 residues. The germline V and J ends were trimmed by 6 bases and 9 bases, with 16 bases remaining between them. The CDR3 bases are TGCGCCAGCAAGGAAGACAACGATCGGCCCCAGCATTTT. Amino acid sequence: CASKEDNDRPQHF.

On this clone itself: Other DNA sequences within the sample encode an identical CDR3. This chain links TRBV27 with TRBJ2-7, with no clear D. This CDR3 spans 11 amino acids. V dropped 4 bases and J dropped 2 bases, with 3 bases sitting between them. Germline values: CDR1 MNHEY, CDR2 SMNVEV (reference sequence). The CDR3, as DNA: TGTGCCAGCAGTTCCACCTACGAGCAGTACTTC. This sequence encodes CASSSTYEQYF.

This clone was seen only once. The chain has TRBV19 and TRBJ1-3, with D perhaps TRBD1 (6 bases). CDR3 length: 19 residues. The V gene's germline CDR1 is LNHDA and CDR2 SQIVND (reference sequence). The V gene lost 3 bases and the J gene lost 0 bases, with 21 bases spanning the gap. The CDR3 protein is CASSMPRHLDRSSGNTIYF. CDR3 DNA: TGTGCCAGTAGTATGCCGCGGCACCTAGACAGGAGCTCTGGAAACACCATATATTTT.

CDR3 bases: TGTGCCAGCAGCTTGGGACTAGCGGGACTGTTCTTC. This encodes CASSLGLAGLFF. This chain connects TRBV5-5 to TRBJ2-1, with 11 bases identical to TRBD2. Trimming took 0 bases from V and 15 from J; bases not matched to a gene: 2. Germline CDR1 SGHKS, CDR2 YYEKEE (reference sequence). There are 12 residues in the CDR3.

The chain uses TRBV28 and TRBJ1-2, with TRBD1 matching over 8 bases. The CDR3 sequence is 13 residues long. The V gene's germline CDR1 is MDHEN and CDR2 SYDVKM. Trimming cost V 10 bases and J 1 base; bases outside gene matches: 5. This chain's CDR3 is CATRTGHNYGYTF. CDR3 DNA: TGTGCCACTCGGACAGGGCATAACTATGGCTACACCTTC.

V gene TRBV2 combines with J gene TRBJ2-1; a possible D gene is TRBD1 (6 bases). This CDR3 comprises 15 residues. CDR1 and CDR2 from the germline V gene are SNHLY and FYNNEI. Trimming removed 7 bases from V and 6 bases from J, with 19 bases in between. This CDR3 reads CASTTQGESGNEQFF. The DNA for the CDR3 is TGTGCCAGCACCACACAGGGAGAATCGGGCAATGAGCAGTTCTTC.

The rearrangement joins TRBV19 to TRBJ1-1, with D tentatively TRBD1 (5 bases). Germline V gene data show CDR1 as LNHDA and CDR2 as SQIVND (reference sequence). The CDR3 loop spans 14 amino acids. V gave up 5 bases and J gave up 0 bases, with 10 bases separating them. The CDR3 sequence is CASSFGTLNTEAFF. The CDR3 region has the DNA TGTGCCAGTAGTTTCGGGACTTTGAACACTGAAGCTTTCTTT.

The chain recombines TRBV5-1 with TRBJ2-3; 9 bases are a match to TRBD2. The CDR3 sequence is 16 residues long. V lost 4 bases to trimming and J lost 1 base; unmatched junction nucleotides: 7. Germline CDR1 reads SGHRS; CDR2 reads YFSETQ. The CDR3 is CASSRGAGGGTDTQYF. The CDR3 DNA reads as TGCGCCAGCAGCCGCGGGGCGGGAGGGGGCACAGATACGCAGTATTTT.

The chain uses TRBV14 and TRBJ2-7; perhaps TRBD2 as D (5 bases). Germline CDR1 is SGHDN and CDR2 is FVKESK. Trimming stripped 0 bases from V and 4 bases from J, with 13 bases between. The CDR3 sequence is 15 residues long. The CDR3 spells CASSQDLARRYEQYF. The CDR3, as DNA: TGTGCCAGCAGCCAAGATCTAGCTAGGAGATACGAGCAGTACTTC.